The source of this T cell receptor beta chain is a study of blood T cell repertoires in COVID-19. From germline, CDR1 is MNHEY and CDR2 SVGAGI. Trimming pared 2 bases from V and 10 bases from J, leaving 9 bases between. The CDR3 runs 12 residues. Only in-frame clones appear in the TCRdb table, and some are missing; sequencing was by immunoSEQ multiplex PCR. The sample records 300,000 to 450,000 clones, 81% being singletons. Source material: peripheral blood. This receptor was obtained from a human donor with acute or convalescent COVID-19. The donor label of this sample is uncertain. The J gene is TRBJ2-1, the V gene TRBV6-5, with D possibly TRBD2 on 6 matching bases. Here the CDR3 reads CASSYMAGEQFF. The DNA of the CDR3 is TGTGCCAGCAGTTACATGGCGGGAGAGCAGTTCTTC.